The TCR beta chain under discussion was sequenced for a study of T cell responses to AZD1222 COVID-19 vaccine. Study findings and constraints: In a largely white British group with more females than males, clonal diversity was possibly underestimated. Baseline serostatus was positive in only a handful of AZD1222 recipients. Spike-wide coverage was observed for vaccine-associated CD4 TCRs, with dominant responses at 160-218 and 743-854.

A note on this clone: Its antigen is not known.

The V and J ends lost 6 bases and 9 bases, in that order; junction bases with no gene match: 7. The length of the CDR3 is 15 residues. The germline V gene encodes CDR1 ENHRY and CDR2 SYGVKD. Second doses that came at about 4 or about 12 weeks were put together. The assay was immunoSEQ multiplex PCR, and TCRdb's table has in-frame clones only and misses some. The data show some 130,000 clones, approximately 95% seen once. This TCR came from an adult who received the AZD1222 COVID-19 vaccine. The chain uses TRBV10-3 and TRBJ2-1; 14 bases are a match to TRBD2. Sequences were derived from peripheral blood, sampled 28 days after the second AZD1222 dose. CDR3 in DNA: TGTGCCATCAGCCGACTAGCGGGGGGGCGGGTTGAGCAGTTCTTC. The encoded protein is CAISRLAGGRVEQFF.